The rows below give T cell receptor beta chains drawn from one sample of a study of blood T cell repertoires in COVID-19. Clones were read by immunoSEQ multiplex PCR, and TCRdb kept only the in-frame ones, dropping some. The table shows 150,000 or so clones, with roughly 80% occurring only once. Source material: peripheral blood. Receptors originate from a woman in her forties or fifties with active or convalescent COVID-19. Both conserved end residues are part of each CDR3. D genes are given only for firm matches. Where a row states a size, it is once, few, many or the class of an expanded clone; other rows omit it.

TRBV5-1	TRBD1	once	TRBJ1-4	CASSWAGTDNEKLFF	TGCGCCAGCAGCTGGGCGGGGACAGATAATGAAAAACTGTTTTTT
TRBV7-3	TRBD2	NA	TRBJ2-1	CASSLYGAGTSGGAYYNEQFF	TGTGCCAGCAGCTTATATGGCGCTGGGACTAGCGGGGGGGCCTACTACAATGAGCAGTTCTTC
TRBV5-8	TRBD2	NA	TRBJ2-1	CASSPKFSGGAYNEQFF	TGTGCCAGCAGCCCCAAATTTAGCGGGGGGGCCTACAATGAGCAGTTCTTC
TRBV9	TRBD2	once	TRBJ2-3	CASSALGTSGGKDTQYF	TGTGCCAGCAGCGCCCTAGGGACTAGCGGGGGGAAAGATACGCAGTATTTT
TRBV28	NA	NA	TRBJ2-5	CASRAGETQYF	TGTGCCAGCAGGGCCGGGGAGACCCAGTACTTC
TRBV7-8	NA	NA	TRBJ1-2	CASGLQGHGYTF	TGTGCCAGCGGCCTACAGGGCCATGGCTACACCTTC
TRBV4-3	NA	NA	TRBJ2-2	CASSLLLEDTGELFF	TGCGCCAGCAGCCTGCTACTAGAGGACACCGGGGAGCTGTTTTTT
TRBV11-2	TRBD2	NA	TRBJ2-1	CATKMGEGSWQFF	TGTGCCACCAAGATGGGGGAGGGGAGCTGGCAGTTCTTC
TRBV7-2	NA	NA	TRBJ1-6	CASSLAGSNSPLHF	TGTGCCAGCAGCTTAGCGGGCAGCAATTCACCCCTCCACTTT
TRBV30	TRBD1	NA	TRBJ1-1	CAWTTGVPMNTEAFF	TGTGCCTGGACGACAGGGGTACCAATGAACACTGAAGCTTTCTTT